The 30 T cell receptor beta chains listed next were all sequenced from one sample in a study of blood T cell repertoires in COVID-19. TCRdb's table, derived via immunoSEQ multiplex PCR, lists solely in-frame clones and lacks some. The repertoire holds over 200,000 clones, with 80% to 90% as singletons. What was sequenced was PBMCs or T cells enriched from blood (not recorded which). Every receptor here comes from a woman aged 25 to 39 who had been exposed to COVID-19.

The V call is TRBV5-1, the J call TRBJ2-3; 8 bases line up with TRBD2. This CDR3 contains 16 residues. The ends lost 0 bases at V and 6 bases at J; junction bases unmatched: 9. Germline V gives CDR1 SGHRS, CDR2 YFSETQ. CDR3 region: CASSLGRSGSADTQYF. The CDR3 DNA follows: TGCGCCAGCAGCTTGGGGAGGAGCGGGAGTGCGGATACGCAGTATTTT.

The rearrangement joins TRBV5-4 to TRBJ2-6, with 7 bases fitting TRBD2. Per the germline V gene, CDR1 is SGHNT and CDR2 is YYREEE (reference sequence). After removal of 6 bases from V and 1 base from J, the junction contained 16 bases not matched to a gene. This CDR3 has 19 residues. The chain's CDR3 is CASTTDPGRVGSGANVLTF. The DNA of the CDR3 is TGTGCCAGCACCACCGACCCGGGGAGGGTAGGGTCTGGGGCCAACGTCCTGACTTTC.

The chain couples TRBV7-9 to TRBJ1-5; D is unresolved. V lost 1 base, J lost 3 bases, and 7 bases lay in between. The CDR3 runs 14 residues. CDR1 is SEHNR and CDR2 is FQNEAQ in the germline V gene (reference sequence). The CDR3 region has the DNA TGTGCCAGCAGCTTAGGAGGGAACAATCAGCCCCAGCATTTT. It specifies CASSLGGNNQPQHF.

V and J are TRBV27 and TRBJ1-2; no clear D gene. Per germline, CDR1 MNHEY and CDR2 SMNVEV (reference sequence). This CDR3 spans 15 amino acids. With 3 bases removed from V and 2 bases from J, the gap between germline ends came to 13 bases. The CDR3 DNA is TGTGCCAGCAGTTTCGGCGGCAGTAGAAACTATGGCTACACCTTC. It codes for CASSFGGSRNYGYTF.

The chain has TRBV9 and TRBJ2-7, with TRBD2 matching over 7 bases. CDR1 and CDR2 from the germline V gene are SGDLS and YYNGEE. V shed 3 bases, J shed 4 bases, and the junction held 13 bases outside the gene matches. CDR3 length: 16 residues. CDR3 sequence (DNA): TGTGCCAGCAGCGAGTATGCTTCCAGCGGGATATACGAGCAGTACTTC. Translating it yields CASSEYASSGIYEQYF.

This chain joins TRBV18 and TRBJ1-2; 8 nucleotides align to TRBD1. Trimming removed 3 bases from V and 4 bases from J; junction bases left unmatched: 13. CDR3 length: 17 amino acids. Germline CDR1 is KGHSH and CDR2 is LQKENI. CDR3 sequence reads: CASSPIQQGVGIYGYTF. The CDR3 nucleotides are TGTGCCAGCTCACCTATTCAACAGGGGGTTGGCATCTATGGCTACACCTTC.

The J gene is TRBJ2-2, the V gene TRBV9; a weak D match, TRBD1 (6 bases). CDR1 is SGDLS and CDR2 is YYNGEE in the germline V gene. The CDR3 sequence is 16 residues long. V lost 0 bases, J lost 6 bases, and 15 bases lay in between. The DNA of the CDR3 is TGTGCCAGCAGCGTAGGGGGGCTAGCCAGCTCCGGGGAGCTGTTTTTT. This encodes CASSVGGLASSGELFF.

V is TRBV5-5 and J is TRBJ2-7, with a weak D call TRBD2 (5 bases). The CDR3 is 17 residues long. Germline CDR1 is SGHKS and CDR2 is YYEKEE (reference sequence). Trimming took off 0 bases at V and 7 bases at J, with 23 bases between the two ends. Written as DNA, the CDR3 is TGTGCCAGCAGCTTGGGCCCCTGGACCAGAGGGTCTCATGAGCAGTACTTC. Amino acids: CASSLGPWTRGSHEQYF.

V and J are TRBV25-1 and TRBJ2-5; D may be TRBD1 (6 bases). Germline assignment: CDR1 MGHDK and CDR2 SYGVNS. The CDR3 covers 18 residues. V lost 0 bases and J 4 bases, leaving 21 bases between the germline ends. In nucleotides, the CDR3 is TGTGCCAGCAGTGAATACCTTCTCAGGGGTCCCGGGTCAGAGACCCAGTACTTC. Its translation: CASSEYLLRGPGSETQYF. The whole variable domain, remainder taken from reference TRBV25-1 and TRBJ2-5, is EADIYQTPRYLVIGTGKKITLECSQTMGHDKMYWYQQDPGMELHLIHYSYGVNSTEKGDLSSESTVSRIRTEHFPLTLESARPSHTSQYLCASSEYLLRGPGSETQYFGPGTRLLVL.

The rearrangement uses TRBV3-1 (or the pseudogene TRBV3-2) and TRBJ2-5, with TRBD2 matching over 8 bases. J was trimmed by 5 bases and V by 0 bases; bases with no gene match: 8. The CDR3 extends over 16 amino acids. CDR1 is LGHDT, CDR2 YNNKEL, per germline (reference sequence). The DNA of the CDR3 is TGTGCCAGCAGCCAAGACGGGAGGGCCATTGGGGAGACCCAGTACTTC. Encoded protein: CASSQDGRAIGETQYF.

This rearrangement joins TRBV2 to TRBJ1-2; TRBD1 aligns across 7 bases. The V and J ends lost 4 bases and 6 bases, in that order; junction bases with no gene match: 8. Germline CDR1 is SNHLY and CDR2 is FYNNEI. The CDR3 is 14 amino acids. DNA for the CDR3: TGTGCCAGCAGTGGTTTGGCAGGGGGTGATGGCTACACCTTC. Its translation is CASSGLAGGDGYTF.

The CDR3 protein is CASRRTGFYEQYF. In DNA, the CDR3 is TGTGCCAGCAGGAGGACAGGGTTCTACGAGCAGTACTTC. The chain combines TRBV2 with TRBJ2-7; the match to TRBD1 covers 8 bases. This CDR3 is 13 amino acids long. The V and J ends lost 6 bases and 3 bases, in that order; junction bases with no gene match: 4. The V gene's germline CDR1 is SNHLY and CDR2 FYNNEI. Together with reference TRBV2 and TRBJ2-7, the CDR3 gives the full variable domain: EPEVTQTPSHQVTQMGQEVILRCVPISNHLYFYWYRQILGQKVEFLVSFYNNEISEKSEIFDDQFSVERPDGSNFTLKIRSTKLEDSAMYFCASRRTGFYEQYFGPGTRLTVT.

This chain links TRBV4-2 with TRBJ2-3; 8 nucleotides match TRBD2. Germline V lookup: CDR1 LGHNA, CDR2 YNFKEQ. The CDR3 loop spans 17 amino acids. After removal of 0 bases from V and 1 base from J, the junction contained 6 bases not matched to a gene. CDR3 sequence: CASSQDQRGRGTDTQYF. CDR3 in DNA: TGTGCCAGCAGCCAAGATCAGCGGGGGCGGGGCACAGATACGCAGTATTTT.

V is TRBV9 and J is TRBJ2-5; TRBD2 matches at 9 bases. The CDR3 covers 16 residues. With V trimmed by 0 bases and J by 2 bases, 5 bases remained unmatched. Germline lookup yields CDR1 SGDLS and CDR2 YYNGEE. CDR3 nucleotides: TGTGCCAGCAGCGTAGCGGCGGGGGGGGGACAAGAGACCCAGTACTTC. Protein product: CASSVAAGGGQETQYF.

The CDR3 region is CASSPLQSGPNTGELFF. CDR3 DNA: TGTGCCAGCTCACCACTCCAGAGCGGTCCGAACACCGGGGAGCTGTTTTTT. The V gene is TRBV18, the J gene TRBJ2-2; perhaps TRBD2 as D (5 bases). The germline gives CDR1 KGHSH, CDR2 LQKENI. This CDR3 comprises 17 residues. V gave up 1 base and J gave up 0 bases, with 12 bases separating them.

J is TRBJ1-4 and V is TRBV6-5; D is unresolved. Per the germline V gene, CDR1 is MNHEY and CDR2 is SVGAGI. The CDR3 sequence is 16 residues long. With 0 bases removed from V and 4 bases from J, the gap between germline ends came to 12 bases. The CDR3 region is CASSYSIRGNNEKLFF. Here the CDR3 DNA reads TGTGCCAGCAGTTACTCGATTCGGGGTAATAATGAAAAACTGTTTTTT.

This clone has only one observation. V is TRBV4-2 and J is TRBJ1-4; the match to TRBD1 covers 8 bases. V lost 4 bases and J lost 7; bases outside the gene matches: 8. CDR1 LGHNA and CDR2 YNFKEQ come from the germline V gene. The CDR3 covers 15 residues. CDR3 bases: TGTGCCAGCAGCCTAGACAGGGGTAAGGCTGAAAAACTGTTTTTT. Protein sequence: CASSLDRGKAEKLFF.

The J gene is TRBJ2-7, the V gene TRBV5-4; D is perhaps TRBD2 (6 bases). Germline lookup yields CDR1 SGHNT and CDR2 YYREEE (reference sequence). V lost 0 bases to trimming and J lost 2 bases, with 12 bases between them. This CDR3 region has 15 residues. DNA of the CDR3: TGTGCCAGCAGCTTGGTTGGGAGGTCGCCCTACGAGCAGTACTTC. This encodes CASSLVGRSPYEQYF.

V usage is TRBV7-2 and J usage is TRBJ2-5; D might be TRBD2 (7 bases). Germline CDR1 reads SGHTA; CDR2 reads FQGNSA. CDR3 length: 16 amino acids. V lost 1 base to trimming and J lost 3 bases, with 15 bases between them. CDR3 protein: CASSLVGWGGEETQYF. CDR3 DNA sequence: TGTGCCAGCAGCTTAGTAGGTTGGGGGGGCGAAGAGACCCAGTACTTC.

The rearrangement links TRBV9 to TRBJ2-7, with D perhaps matching TRBD1 (5 bases). Germline CDR1 SGDLS, CDR2 YYNGEE. V lost 3 bases and J lost 2, with 12 bases in between. The CDR3 is 14 amino acids. CDR3 DNA sequence: TGTGCCAGCAGCGAAGGGGTATTAGCCTACGAGCAGTACTTC. This translates into CASSEGVLAYEQYF.

The J gene is TRBJ2-7, the V gene TRBV5-4; tentative D call: TRBD2 (5 bases). The V gene's germline CDR1 is SGHNT and CDR2 YYREEE (reference sequence). Trimming removed 0 bases at V and 0 bases at J, with 7 bases between. This CDR3 region has 14 residues. As DNA, the CDR3 is TGTGCCAGCAGCTTGGGAGGGAGCTCCTACGAGCAGTACTTC. Amino acid sequence: CASSLGGSSYEQYF.

The rearrangement links TRBV6-5 to TRBJ2-7, with TRBD1 matching 10 bases. V lost 2 bases to trimming and J lost 0 bases; unmatched junction nucleotides: 1. Per the germline V gene, CDR1 is MNHEY and CDR2 is SVGAGI. The CDR3 totals 15 residues. CDR3 in DNA: TGTGCCAGCAGTTACGGACAGGGGGGCTCCTACGAGCAGTACTTC. It specifies CASSYGQGGSYEQYF.

This clone has a handful of counts. This chain uses TRBV6-5 with TRBJ1-6, with 9 bases that match TRBD1. Germline V gene data show CDR1 as MNHEY and CDR2 as SVGAGI. Trimming removed 11 bases from V and 7 bases from J; junction bases left unmatched: 6. The CDR3 loop spans 13 amino acids. Written as DNA, the CDR3 is TGTGCCGTTCGGACAGGGGCGAATTCACCCCTCCACTTT. Amino acids: CAVRTGANSPLHF.

The chain has TRBV2 and TRBJ2-3, with D tentatively TRBD2 (5 bases). This CDR3 is built from 12 residues. V was trimmed by 6 bases and J by 4 bases, leaving 8 bases between them. The germline V gene encodes CDR1 SNHLY and CDR2 FYNNEI. The CDR3 loop is CASSWGADTQYF. The CDR3 DNA reads TGTGCCAGCAGCTGGGGAGCAGATACGCAGTATTTT.

The chain uses TRBV27 and TRBJ2-7; the D gene is possibly TRBD1 (5 bases). V was pared by 3 bases and J by 3 bases, with 12 bases between. Germline V gene lookup returns CDR1 MNHEY and CDR2 SMNVEV (reference sequence). The CDR3 contains 14 residues. This chain's CDR3 is CASSLSGPYYEQYF. The DNA for the CDR3 is TGTGCCAGCAGTTTGTCAGGGCCCTACTACGAGCAGTACTTC.

This chain links TRBV15 with TRBJ2-7; 10 nucleotides line up with TRBD2. CDR3 size: 14 residues. Germline CDR1 is LNHNV and CDR2 is YYDKDF (reference sequence). V was clipped by 4 bases and J by 11 bases; unmatched bases: 11. CDR3 in DNA: TGTGCCACCAGCACCAGCGGGAGGGCAGGTTCAGAGTACTTC. Protein sequence: CATSTSGRAGSEYF.

Only one count was recorded for this clone. The CDR3 reads CASSFRFPDVLTF. The DNA for the CDR3 is TGTGCCAGCAGTTTCAGGTTTCCTGACGTCCTGACTTTC. The chain uses TRBV28 and TRBJ2-6; D is unresolved. V dropped 3 bases and J dropped 11 bases, with 11 bases sitting between them. CDR3 size: 13 residues. Germline values: CDR1 MDHEN, CDR2 SYDVKM.

This clone was counted a few times. The CDR3 sequence: CAWSSGQINSPLHF. The DNA for the CDR3 is TGTGCCTGGAGTAGCGGGCAGATAAATTCACCCCTCCACTTT. J is TRBJ1-6 and V is TRBV30, with no clear D. Per the germline V gene, CDR1 is GTSNPN and CDR2 is SVGIG (reference sequence). The CDR3 spans 14 residues. Trimming took off 2 bases at V and 7 bases at J, with 12 bases between the two ends.

The chain links TRBV29-1 to TRBJ2-1; D is unclear. This CDR3 has 12 amino acids. CDR1 SQVTM and CDR2 ANQGSEA come from the germline V gene. Deletions cut 3 bases from V and 6 bases from J, with 9 bases between. This CDR3 reads CSVDSSGNEQFF. For the CDR3, the DNA is TGCAGCGTTGATAGTTCAGGCAATGAGCAGTTCTTC.

V gene TRBV15 combines with J gene TRBJ1-1; tentatively, D is TRBD1 (5 bases). This CDR3 has 14 amino acids. The V gene lost 0 bases and the J gene lost 4 bases, with 9 bases spanning the gap. The germline gives CDR1 LNHNV, CDR2 YYDKDF (reference sequence). DNA of the CDR3: TGTGCCACCAGCAGAGATGGGGGGACCACTGAAGCTTTCTTT. The encoded protein is CATSRDGGTTEAFF. Full variable domain (outside the CDR3, taken from reference TRBV15 and TRBJ1-1): DAMVIQNPRYQVTQFGKPVTLSCSQTLNHNVMYWYQQKSSQAPKLLFHYYDKDFNNEADTPDNFQSRRPNTSFCFLDIRSPGLGDTAMYLCATSRDGGTTEAFFGQGTRLTVV.